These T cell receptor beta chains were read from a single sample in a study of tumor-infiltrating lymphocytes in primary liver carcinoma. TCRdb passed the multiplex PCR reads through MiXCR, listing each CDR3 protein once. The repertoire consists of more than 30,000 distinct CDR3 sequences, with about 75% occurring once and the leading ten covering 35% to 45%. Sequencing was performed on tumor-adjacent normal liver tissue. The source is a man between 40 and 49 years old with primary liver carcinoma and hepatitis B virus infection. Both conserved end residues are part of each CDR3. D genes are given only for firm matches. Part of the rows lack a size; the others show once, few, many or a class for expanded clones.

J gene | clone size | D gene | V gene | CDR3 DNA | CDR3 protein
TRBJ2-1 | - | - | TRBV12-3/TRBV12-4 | TGCGCAAACAGTGGGCCCCGGCGGACCCCTCCGGATGAGCAGTTCTTC | CANSGPRRTPPDEQFF
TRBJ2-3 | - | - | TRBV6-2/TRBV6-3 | TGTGCCAGCAGCTTCCTAGAACGGCTTGGGGGAAATACGCAATATTTT | CASSFLERLGGNTQYF
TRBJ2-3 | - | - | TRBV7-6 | TGCGCCAGCAGCTTAGGCGGCGGGATTCCGGATACGCAGTATTTT | CASSLGGGIPDTQYF
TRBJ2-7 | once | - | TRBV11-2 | TGTGCCAGCAGTTTATCCAACAAGCAGTACTTC | CASSLSNKQYF
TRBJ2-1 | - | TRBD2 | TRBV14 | TGTGCCAGCAGTGCCGTAGCGGGATCGGTAAACAACGAGCAGTCCTTC | CASSAVAGSVNNEQSF
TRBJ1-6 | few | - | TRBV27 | TGTGCCAGCAGTCAGCCAAGGACGTGGGGGAATTCACCCCTCCACTTT | CASSQPRTWGNSPLHF
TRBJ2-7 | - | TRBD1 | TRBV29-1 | TGCAGCGCTCTGACAGGGTACTCCTACGAGCAGTGCTTC | CSALTGYSYEQCF
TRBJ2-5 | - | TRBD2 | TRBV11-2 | TGTGCCAGCAGCTTAGAGCCTAGCGGGTCTGGAGACTGCTTC | CASSLEPSGSGDCF
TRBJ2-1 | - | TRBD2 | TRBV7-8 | TGTGCCAACAGCTCAGTCGGGAGGGGAGAGCAGTTCTTC | CANSSVGRGEQFF
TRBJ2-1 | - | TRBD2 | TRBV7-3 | TGTGCCAGCAGCTTCAGCCCTCTCGGAGGACTAGCGTGCAATGAGCAGTTCTTC | CASSFSPLGGLACNEQFF
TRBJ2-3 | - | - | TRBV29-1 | TGCAGCGTTGAAGACAATCCAGATACGTGGTATTTT | CSVEDNPDTWYF
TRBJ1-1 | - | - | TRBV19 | TGTGCCAGTACCGTGAACACTGAAGCTTCCTTT | CASTVNTEASF
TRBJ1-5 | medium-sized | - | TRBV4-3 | TGCGCCAGCAGCCAAGAGCGGGGACGGCCCCAGCATTTT | CASSQERGRPQHF
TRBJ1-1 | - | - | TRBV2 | TGTGCCATCACCTGGAGGGGGTTGAACACTGAAGCTTTCTTT | CAITWRGLNTEAFF
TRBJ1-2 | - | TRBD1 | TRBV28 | TGTGTCAGCGGCCGACAGGGGGTAGAGGGCTACACCTTC | CVSGRQGVEGYTF
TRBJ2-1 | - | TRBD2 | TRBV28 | TGTGCCAGCAGTTTAGAACAGCGCCTAGCGGACGATGAGCAGTTCTTC | CASSLEQRLADDEQFF
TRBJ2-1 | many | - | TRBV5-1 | TGCGCCAGCAGCTCAGTCCAAGACAATGAGCAGTTCTTC | CASSSVQDNEQFF
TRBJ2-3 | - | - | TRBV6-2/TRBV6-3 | TGTGCCAGCAGCCGATCCCAGGACTGCACATATACGCAGTATTTT | CASSRSQDCTYTQYF
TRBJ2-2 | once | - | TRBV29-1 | TGCAGCGTTATGGTAACACCAGGGAACTGTTTTTTT | CSVMVTPGNCFF
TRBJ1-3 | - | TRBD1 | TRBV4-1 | TGCGCCAGTAGTCAAGTGGGACAGCCCTCTGGAAACACCATATATTTT | CASSQVGQPSGNTIYF
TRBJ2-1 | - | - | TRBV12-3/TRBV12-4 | TGTGCCAGCAGGCCGGGGCAGATCTACAATGAGCAGTCCTTC | CASRPGQIYNEQSF
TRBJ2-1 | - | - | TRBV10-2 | TGCGCCAGTAGTGAGGTACTAGCTGGAGATCTTGGGCAGTTCTTC | CASSEVLAGDLGQFF
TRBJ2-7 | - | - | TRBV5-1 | TGCGCCAGCAGCCTTAACTCAGGGTCTGTCTTGTACAAGCAGTATTTC | CASSLNSGSVLYKQYF
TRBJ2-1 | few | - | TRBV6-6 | TGTGTCAGCAGTTACTCTGAAGAGACGGGACATGAGCAGTTCTTC | CVSSYSEETGHEQFF
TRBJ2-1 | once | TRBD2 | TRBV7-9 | TGTGCCAGCAGCCCGACTAGCGGGAGGTTGGAGAATGAGCAGTTCTTC | CASSPTSGRLENEQFF
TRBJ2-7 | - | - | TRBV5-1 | TGCACCAGCAGACATACCGACGTCGAGCAATACTTC | CTSRHTDVEQYF
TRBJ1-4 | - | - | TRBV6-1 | TGTGCCAGCAGTGAAGCGAGTATTGCAAGTAATGAAAAACTGTTTTTT | CASSEASIASNEKLFF
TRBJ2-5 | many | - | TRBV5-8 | TGTGCCAGCAGCTTGGACCCGGGACCACAAGAGACCCAGTACTTC | CASSLDPGPQETQYF
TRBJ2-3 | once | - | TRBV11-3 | TGTATCAGCGGCTTATTATCTGGGGATACACAGTATTTT | CISGLLSGDTQYF
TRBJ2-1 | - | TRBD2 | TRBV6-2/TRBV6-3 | TGTGCCAGCAGACCCAGGACTAGCGGGAGGATCAATGTGCAGTTCTTC | CASRPRTSGRINVQFF
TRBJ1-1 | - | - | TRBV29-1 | TGCAGCGTAGGTGGAGGATGGGGTATGAAAACTGAAGCTTTCTTT | CSVGGGWGMKTEAFF
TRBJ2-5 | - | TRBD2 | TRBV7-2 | TGTGCCAGCAGCCCTACGGGACTAGCGGGGGTGGAGACCCAGTACTTC | CASSPTGLAGVETQYF
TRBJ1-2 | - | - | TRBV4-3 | TGCGCCAGCAGCCAAGAGGGCAGCTATGGCTACATCTTC | CASSQEGSYGYIF
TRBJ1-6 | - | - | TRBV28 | TGTGCCGGCAGTTTGCAGGGAGAGTGGGATTCACCCCACCACTTT | CAGSLQGEWDSPHHF
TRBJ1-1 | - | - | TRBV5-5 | TGTACCAGCAGCCATGAAGGTGAGCGATACACTGAAGCTTTCTTT | CTSSHEGERYTEAFF
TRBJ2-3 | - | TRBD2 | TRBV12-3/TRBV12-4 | TGTGCCAGCAGCCCGGCGAAACTAGCGGGAGTGGGTACGAATACGCAGTATTTT | CASSPAKLAGVGTNTQYF
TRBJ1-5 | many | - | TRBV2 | TGTGCCAGCAGGGACAGCTATAGCAATCAGCCCCAGCATTTT | CASRDSYSNQPQHF
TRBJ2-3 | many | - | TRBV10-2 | TGCGCCAGCAGTGATGGGACCACTAATCCGCAGTATTTT | CASSDGTTNPQYF
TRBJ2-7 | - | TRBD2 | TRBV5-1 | TGTGCCAGCTGCTTGAGTGGGAGGGCAGAGTCCGGCGAGCAGTACTTC | CASCLSGRAESGEQYF
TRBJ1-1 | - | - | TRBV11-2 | TGTGCCAGCAGCCTACATACAGAGTACAATGCTTTCTTT | CASSLHTEYNAFF
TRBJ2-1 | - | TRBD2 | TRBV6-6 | TGTGCGAGCAGTTACTCTGAAGAGACGGGAGGTGGGCAGTTCTTC | CASSYSEETGGGQFF
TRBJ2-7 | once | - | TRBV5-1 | TGTGCCAGCAGCCCCAGTGACAATTTGGGCGAGCAGTACTTC | CASSPSDNLGEQYF
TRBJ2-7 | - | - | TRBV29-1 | TGCAGCGCCATGACATACGGGACTGGCACTCCCTACGAACAGTACTTC | CSAMTYGTGTPYEQYF
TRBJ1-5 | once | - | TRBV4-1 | TGCGACAGCAGTCCCATAGAGAGGAGCAATCAGCCCCAACATTTT | CDSSPIERSNQPQHF